This TCR beta chain derives from a study of blood T cell repertoires in COVID-19. Study-wide context: From the United States, Italy and Spain came samples of acute and convalescent COVID-19. Nucleic acid was either cDNA or gDNA, and it came from T cells, B-cell-depleted T cells, or PBMCs.

Per the original methods: Scientists estimated how many nucleated cells there were by amplifying reference gene primers. Here immunoSEQ multiplex PCR was the method, and the copy in TCRdb shows in-frame clones only, minus some. The DNA gave D and trimming, while V, J and clone size come from that table. This sample has around 260,000 clones, with around 89% found just once. With V trimmed by 2 bases and J by 4 bases, 9 bases remained unmatched. The CDR3 totals 17 residues. Germline loops: CDR1 MNHNS, CDR2 SASEGT. The chain joins TRBV6-1 to TRBJ2-2, with TRBD1 matching over 8 bases. Sequencing used peripheral blood. This receptor was obtained from a man younger than 45 with acute or convalescent COVID-19. The CDR3 nucleotides read TGTGCCAGCAGTGAACCGGACAGGGAGGTATTCACCGGGGAGCTGTTTTTT. Protein sequence: CASSEPDREVFTGELFF.